This T cell receptor (beta chain) appears in the sequencing data of a study of blood T cell repertoires in COVID-19. Study-level information: COVID-19 samples from acute and convalescent phases originated in the United States, Italy and Spain.

This CDR3 comprises 16 residues. V was trimmed by 0 bases and J by 7 bases, leaving 16 bases between them. Germline V gene lookup returns CDR1 MNHNS and CDR2 SASEGT. Original data processing: Amplification of reference gene primers was used by the study to estimate nucleated cell counts. TCRdb keeps only in-frame clones here, not all; method: immunoSEQ multiplex PCR. V and J calls and clone size follow that table, whereas D and trimming were derived from the DNA. The table includes roughly 250,000 clones, 70% to 90% detected once. The rearrangement joins TRBV6-1 to TRBJ2-1; D is possibly TRBD2 (6 bases). The sequencing sample was made of peripheral blood. This clonotype was sampled from a woman aged 60 to 75 with active or convalescent COVID-19. CDR3 residues: CASSEALRRGGNEQFF. In DNA, the CDR3 is TGTGCCAGCAGTGAAGCGCTTCGGAGGGGTGGGAATGAGCAGTTCTTC.